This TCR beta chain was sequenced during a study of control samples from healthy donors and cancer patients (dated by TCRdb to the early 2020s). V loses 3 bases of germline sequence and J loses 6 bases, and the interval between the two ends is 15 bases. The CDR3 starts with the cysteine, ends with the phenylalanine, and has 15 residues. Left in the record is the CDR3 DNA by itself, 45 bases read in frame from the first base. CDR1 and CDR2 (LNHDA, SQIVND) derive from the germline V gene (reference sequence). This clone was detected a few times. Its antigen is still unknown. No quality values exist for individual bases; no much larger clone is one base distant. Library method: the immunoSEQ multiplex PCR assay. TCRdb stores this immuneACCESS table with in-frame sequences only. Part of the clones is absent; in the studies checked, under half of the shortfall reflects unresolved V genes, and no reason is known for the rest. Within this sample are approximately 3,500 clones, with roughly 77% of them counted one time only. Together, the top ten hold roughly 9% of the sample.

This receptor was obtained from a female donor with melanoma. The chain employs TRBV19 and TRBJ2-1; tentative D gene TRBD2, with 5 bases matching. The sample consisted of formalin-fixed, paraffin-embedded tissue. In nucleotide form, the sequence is TGTGCCAGTAGTATCCAGGTCGGGGTGCCCAATGAGCAGTTCTTC. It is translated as CASSIQVGVPNEQFF.